These 22 T cell receptor beta chains were sequenced from one sample in a study of identifying expanded T cells in peripheral blood. Clones were read by immunoSEQ multiplex PCR, and TCRdb kept only the in-frame ones, dropping some. This sample has some 100,000 clones, with about 88% found just once. Sequenced sample: blood. All receptors derive from a person aged 18 to 75 in good health.

The chain has TRBV7-3 and TRBJ1-1; TRBD1 aligns across 7 bases. The germline CDR1 and CDR2 sequences are SGHTA and FQGTGA. CDR3 size: 15 residues. V dropped 5 bases and J dropped 4; count of bases not matched to a gene: 10. CDR3 region: CASSTQGGAGTEAFF. The DNA for the CDR3 is TGTGCCAGCAGCACCCAAGGGGGCGCGGGCACTGAAGCTTTCTTT. The entire variable domain, with the rest obtained from reference TRBV7-3 and TRBJ1-1, is as follows: GAGVSQTPSNKVTEKGKYVELRCDPISGHTALYWYRQSLGQGPEFLIYFQGTGAADDSGLPNDRFFAVRPEGSVSTLKIQRTERGDSAVYLCASSTQGGAGTEAFFGQGTRLTVV.

This clone was picked up one time. The gene calls are TRBV5-1 and TRBJ1-1; D unclear. V was clipped by 3 bases and J by 4 bases, with 19 bases between them. CDR1 SGHRS and CDR2 YFSETQ come from the germline V gene. CDR3 length: 16 residues. As DNA, the CDR3 is TGCGCCAGCAGCTACGGATGGCCTCGCGGGATCACTGAAGCTTTCTTT. This codes for CASSYGWPRGITEAFF.

V is TRBV10-3 and J is TRBJ1-5; a weak D match, TRBD1 (5 bases). CDR1 ENHRY and CDR2 SYGVKD come from the germline V gene. This CDR3 contains 14 residues. The V and J ends lost 4 bases and 4 bases respectively, with 11 bases between them. CDR3 nucleotide sequence: TGTGCCATCAGTGGGCAGGGTGCGAATCAGCCCCAGCATTTT. This translates into CAISGQGANQPQHF.

This chain links TRBV4-3 with TRBJ1-5; TRBD1 matches at 7 bases. The CDR3 contains 15 residues. V dropped 2 bases and J dropped 5; count of bases not matched to a gene: 6. Germline V gene lookup returns CDR1 LGHNA and CDR2 YSLEER. The CDR3 loop is CASSQQQGNYQPQHF. Written as DNA, the CDR3 is TGCGCCAGCAGCCAACAACAGGGGAATTATCAGCCCCAGCATTTT.

V is TRBV5-1 and J is TRBJ1-3; TRBD1 aligns across 9 bases. J was trimmed by 1 base and V by 4 bases; bases with no gene match: 6. The CDR3 has 16 residues. Germline CDR1 and CDR2: SGHRS and YFSETQ. CDR3 in DNA: TGCGCCAGCAGCCTCATACAGGGGGCGTCTGGAAACACCATATATTTT. Protein sequence: CASSLIQGASGNTIYF.

Only one count was recorded for this clone. The rearrangement uses TRBV30 and TRBJ1-5; D unclear. CDR1 and CDR2 from the germline V gene are GTSNPN and SVGIG (reference sequence). The CDR3 is 13 residues long. V lost 2 bases and J 10 bases, leaving 15 bases between the germline ends. The CDR3 protein is CAWSRELAAPQHF. CDR3 sequence (DNA): TGTGCCTGGAGTAGGGAGTTGGCTGCACCCCAGCATTTT.

The chain joins TRBV6-5 to TRBJ2-7, with a possible D match to TRBD1 (5 bases). The CDR3 runs 15 residues. Germline loops: CDR1 MNHEY, CDR2 SVGAGI. Trimming took 6 bases from V and 3 from J, leaving 18 bases between them. The CDR3 nucleotides read TGTGCCAGCAGGTCCCCCAGGGAAACCCGCTACGAGCAGTACTTC. This translates into CASRSPRETRYEQYF.

This chain links TRBV5-1 with TRBJ1-4, with a weak D call TRBD1 (5 bases). The CDR3 is 17 residues long. V gave up 1 base and J gave up 0 bases, with 13 bases separating them. CDR1 and CDR2 from the germline V gene are SGHRS and YFSETQ. CDR3 sequence (DNA): TGCGCCAGCAGCTTGACCGGGGACGTTGCAACTAATGAAAAACTGTTTTTT. Protein sequence: CASSLTGDVATNEKLFF.

The chain recombines TRBV9 with TRBJ2-5; D is uncertain. CDR1 and CDR2 from the germline V gene are SGDLS and YYNGEE. This CDR3 spans 14 amino acids. The V and J ends lost 2 bases and 5 bases respectively, with 13 bases between them. The CDR3 is CASSVSIGAETQYF. In nucleotides, the CDR3 is TGTGCCAGCAGCGTGAGTATAGGCGCGGAGACCCAGTACTTC.

The chain links TRBV11-2 to TRBJ1-3, with D possibly matching TRBD1 (5 bases). Between the trimmed V and J ends, which lost 2 bases and 4 bases, there was a span of 15 bases. This CDR3 has 16 residues. Germline-derived CDR1 and CDR2 are SGHAT and FQNNGV. The CDR3 coding sequence is TGTGCCAGCAGCTTAAAATTGACAGAAAAAGGAAACACCATATATTTT. Translated: CASSLKLTEKGNTIYF.

This chain connects TRBV5-1 to TRBJ2-5, with D maybe TRBD2 (6 bases). The CDR3 extends over 15 amino acids. CDR1 and CDR2 from the germline V gene are SGHRS and YFSETQ. The germline V and J ends were trimmed by 6 bases and 0 bases, with 15 bases remaining between them. The CDR3 is CASTGTGGYQETQYF. For the CDR3, the DNA is TGCGCCAGCACCGGGACTGGTGGGTACCAAGAGACCCAGTACTTC. Filled out from reference TRBV5-1 and TRBJ2-5, the complete variable domain reads KAGVTQTPRYLIKTRGQQVTLSCSPISGHRSVSWYQQTPGQGLQFLFEYFSETQRNKGNFPGRFSGRQFSNSRSEMNVSTLELGDSALYLCASTGTGGYQETQYFGPGTRLLVL.

The chain has TRBV4-2 and TRBJ2-1; 10 positions agree with TRBD1. The CDR3 is made up of 15 amino acids. J was trimmed by 5 bases and V by 0 bases; bases with no gene match: 1. Per the germline V gene, CDR1 is LGHNA and CDR2 is YNFKEQ. CDR3 nucleotide sequence: TGTGCCAGCAGCCAAGAAGGGACAGGGGACAATGAGCAGTTCTTC. Its protein is CASSQEGTGDNEQFF.

The chain employs TRBV2 and TRBJ2-2, with a tentative D call TRBD1 (5 bases). V gave up 6 bases and J gave up 2 bases, with 13 bases separating them. The CDR3 is 15 residues long. In germline, CDR1 is SNHLY, CDR2 FYNNEI. CDR3 residues: CASRRGQPNTGELFF. CDR3 nucleotides: TGTGCCAGCAGGCGAGGACAACCTAACACCGGGGAGCTGTTTTTT.

This clone has only one observation. The chain carries TRBV6-5 and TRBJ1-1; TRBD1 might be the D (6 bases). CDR3 size: 14 residues. From germline, CDR1 is MNHEY and CDR2 SVGAGI. V lost 7 bases and J lost 1, with 13 bases in between. The CDR3, as DNA: TGTGCCAGCACTATGGACAGATCGAACACTGAAGCTTTCTTT. Its protein is CASTMDRSNTEAFF.

The chain carries TRBV13 and TRBJ2-1; 12 bases map to TRBD2. CDR1 and CDR2 from the germline V gene are PRHDT and FYEKMQ (reference sequence). The CDR3 loop spans 16 amino acids. The V gene end was trimmed by 5 bases and the J gene end by 3 bases; junction bases not matched to a gene: 5. The CDR3 DNA is TGTGCCAGCAGCCCTCCGGGACTAGCGGGCTACAATGAGCAGTTCTTC. It specifies CASSPPGLAGYNEQFF.

V gene TRBV30 combines with J gene TRBJ1-5; D possibly corresponds to TRBD1 (5 bases). Germline CDR1 and CDR2: GTSNPN and SVGIG (reference sequence). This CDR3 region has 13 residues. The V and J ends lost 4 bases and 4 bases respectively, with 11 bases between them. The CDR3 DNA reads as TGTGCCTGGAACAGGATGGGTAATCAGCCCCAGCATTTT. Protein: CAWNRMGNQPQHF.

The chain carries TRBV14 and TRBJ2-7; D is uncertain. In germline, CDR1 is SGHDN, CDR2 FVKESK. The ends were cut back, 4 bases at V and 2 bases at J, with 12 bases in the middle. The CDR3 is 14 residues long. The CDR3 protein is CASSRTDTPYEQYF. CDR3 coding DNA: TGTGCCAGCAGCCGGACGGATACTCCCTACGAGCAGTACTTC.

The chain combines TRBV7-2 with TRBJ2-1; a weak D match, TRBD2 (6 bases). Trimming cost V 4 bases and J 2 bases, with 18 bases left between them. Germline assignment: CDR1 SGHTA and CDR2 FQGNSA. CDR3 length equals 17 residues. DNA of the CDR3: TGTGCCAGCAGCTCCCGACGAGGGGCGGGGACCTACAATGAGCAGTTCTTC. This encodes CASSSRRGAGTYNEQFF.

The chain joins TRBV6-4 to TRBJ2-5; D gene uncertain. Trimming removed 2 bases from V and 4 bases from J, with 8 bases in between. The CDR3 loop spans 13 amino acids. Germline lookup yields CDR1 MRHNA and CDR2 SNTAGT. Here the CDR3 DNA reads TGTGCCAGCAGTGACCAGCTTGTAGAGACCCAGTACTTC. Residues: CASSDQLVETQYF.

This clone occurred once. V is TRBV18 and J is TRBJ1-1; unclear D gene. This CDR3 spans 14 amino acids. Trimming cost V 2 bases and J 3 bases, with 10 bases left between them. CDR1 is KGHSH and CDR2 is LQKENI in the germline V gene. The CDR3 region is CASSPRPGDTEAFF. The DNA for the CDR3 is TGTGCCAGCTCACCAAGGCCCGGGGACACTGAAGCTTTCTTT.

This chain connects TRBV4-1 to TRBJ2-2, with 10 bases lining up with TRBD2. The CDR3 spans 20 residues. The germline CDR1 and CDR2 sequences are MGHRA and YSYEKL. V lost 0 bases and J lost 7; bases outside the gene matches: 17. CDR3 loop: CASSQDPRTSGPRGLGELFF. Written as DNA, the CDR3 is TGCGCCAGCAGCCAAGATCCCCGGACTAGCGGTCCAAGAGGTCTCGGGGAGCTGTTTTTT.

The chain combines TRBV27 with TRBJ2-2; no clear D. The germline gives CDR1 MNHEY, CDR2 SMNVEV (reference sequence). CDR3 length: 16 residues. V was trimmed by 2 bases and J by 0 bases, leaving 10 bases between them. The CDR3 spells CASSLVSYSNTGELFF. The CDR3 DNA is TGTGCCAGCAGTTTAGTGAGCTACTCGAACACCGGGGAGCTGTTTTTT.